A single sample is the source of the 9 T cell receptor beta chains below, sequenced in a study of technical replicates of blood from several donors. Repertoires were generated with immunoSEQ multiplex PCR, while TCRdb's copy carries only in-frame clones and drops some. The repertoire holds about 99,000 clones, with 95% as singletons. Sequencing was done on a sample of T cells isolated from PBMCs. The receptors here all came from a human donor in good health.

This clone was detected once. The CDR3 coding sequence is TGTGCCAGCAGTGAAGAGGTAGGGGGGGTCAAAAACATTCAGTACTTC. Translating it yields CASSEEVGGVKNIQYF. This rearrangement joins TRBV6-1 to TRBJ2-4; possible D gene TRBD2, 7 bases. CDR1 and CDR2 from the germline V gene are MNHNS and SASEGT. V shed 1 base and J shed 3 bases, with 13 bases lying between them. The CDR3 has 16 amino acids.

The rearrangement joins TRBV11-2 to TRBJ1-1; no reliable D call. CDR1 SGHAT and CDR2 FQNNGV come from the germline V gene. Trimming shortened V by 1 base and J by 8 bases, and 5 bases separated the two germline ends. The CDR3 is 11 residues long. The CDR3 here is CASSLASEAFF. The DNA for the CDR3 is TGTGCCAGCAGCTTAGCTTCCGAAGCTTTCTTT.

CDR3 DNA: TGCGCCTGCTCCCTGGCGGGAGGGGCCGAGCAGTACTTC. Protein product: CACSLAGGAEQYF. The V call is TRBV5-1, the J call TRBJ2-7; 9 bases fit TRBD2. The CDR3 sequence is 13 residues long. Germline-derived CDR1 and CDR2 are SGHRS and YFSETQ. J was trimmed by 6 bases and V by 10 bases; bases with no gene match: 11.

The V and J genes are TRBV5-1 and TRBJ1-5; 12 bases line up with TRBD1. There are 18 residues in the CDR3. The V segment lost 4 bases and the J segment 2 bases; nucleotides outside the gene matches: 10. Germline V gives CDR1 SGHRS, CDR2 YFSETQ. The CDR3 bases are TGCGCCAGCAGCCTCGGGGACAGGGGGCGTTGGGGCAATCAGCCCCAGCATTTT. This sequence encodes CASSLGDRGRWGNQPQHF.

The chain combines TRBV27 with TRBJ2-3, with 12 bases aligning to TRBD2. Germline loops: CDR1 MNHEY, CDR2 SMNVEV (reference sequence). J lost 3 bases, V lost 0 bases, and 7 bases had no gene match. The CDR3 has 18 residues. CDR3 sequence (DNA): TGTGCCAGCAGTTTATCCCCCCAACTAGCGGGAGGAACAGATACGCAGTATTTT. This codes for CASSLSPQLAGGTDTQYF.

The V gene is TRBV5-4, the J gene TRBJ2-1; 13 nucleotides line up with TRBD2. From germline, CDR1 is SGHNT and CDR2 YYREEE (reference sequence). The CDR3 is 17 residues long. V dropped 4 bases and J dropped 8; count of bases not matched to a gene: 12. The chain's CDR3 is CASSRNGLAGDRYEQFF. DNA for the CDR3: TGTGCCAGCAGCAGAAACGGACTAGCGGGAGATCGTTATGAGCAGTTCTTC.

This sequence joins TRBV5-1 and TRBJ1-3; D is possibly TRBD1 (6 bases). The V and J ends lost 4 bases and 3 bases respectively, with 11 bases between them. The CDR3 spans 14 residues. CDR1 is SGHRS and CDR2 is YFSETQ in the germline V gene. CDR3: CASSPDSLGNTIYF. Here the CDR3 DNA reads TGCGCCAGCAGCCCGGACAGCCTTGGAAACACCATATATTTT.

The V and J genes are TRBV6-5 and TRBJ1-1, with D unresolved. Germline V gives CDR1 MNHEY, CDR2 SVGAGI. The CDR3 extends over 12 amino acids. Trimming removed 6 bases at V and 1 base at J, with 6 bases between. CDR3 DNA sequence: TGTGCCAGCAGCCCCCGGAACACTGAAGCTTTCTTT. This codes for CASSPRNTEAFF.

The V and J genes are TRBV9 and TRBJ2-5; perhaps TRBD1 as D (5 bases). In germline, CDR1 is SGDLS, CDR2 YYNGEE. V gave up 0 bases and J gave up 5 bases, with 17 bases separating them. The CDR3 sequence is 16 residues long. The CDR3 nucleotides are TGTGCCAGCAGCGTAGCTCCAAACAGGCGTGCTGAGACCCAGTACTTC. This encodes CASSVAPNRRAETQYF.